The 19 T cell receptor beta chains presented below share a single source sample, sequenced in a study of T cell repertoires in aging, cancer and after chemotherapy. Amplification of TCR beta used genomic DNA extracted from peripheral blood. TRB rearrangements spanning V, D and J were amplified using mixed TRB-A/B primers. TCRdb reprocessed the multiplex PCR reads with MiXCR, giving one entry per CDR3 protein. Altogether about 9,800 distinct CDR3 sequences are present, around 38% being singletons, with the ten largest covering roughly 9.5%. Material: blood. The source is a human donor in good health.

By proportion, this clonotype is medium-sized (0.01 to 0.1%). V usage is TRBV29-1 and J usage is TRBJ2-5, with 11 nucleotides matching TRBD2. The CDR3 loop spans 16 amino acids. In germline, CDR1 is SQVTM, CDR2 ANQGSEA. Trimming removed 2 bases from V and 4 bases from J; junction bases left unmatched: 9. CDR3 DNA sequence: TGCAGCGTTGAACCTTCGACTAGCGGGGCCACAGAGACCCAGTACTTC. It translates to CSVEPSTSGATETQYF.

The genes are TRBV19 and TRBJ1-5; the match to TRBD1 covers 8 bases. The CDR3 has 14 residues. Germline lookup yields CDR1 LNHDA and CDR2 SQIVND (reference sequence). Germline trimming cut 5 bases from V and 3 bases from J; bases unmatched to any gene: 3. The DNA for the CDR3 is TGTGCCAGTAGTGGACAGGGTTACAATCAGCCCCAGCATTTT. It specifies CASSGQGYNQPQHF.

The chain uses TRBV9 and TRBJ2-3; 9 nucleotides line up with TRBD2. Germline CDR1 and CDR2: SGDLS and YYNGEE. V lost 0 bases and J lost 2; bases outside the gene matches: 7. The CDR3 runs 17 residues. CDR3 DNA sequence: TGTGCCAGCAGCGTAGGGTCAGCGGGAGGATACACAGATACGCAGTATTTT. Translation gives CASSVGSAGGYTDTQYF.

V is TRBV27 and J is TRBJ2-7; no clear D gene. The CDR3 has 13 amino acids. Per the germline V gene, CDR1 is MNHEY and CDR2 is SMNVEV (reference sequence). Trimming removed 6 bases at V and 6 bases at J, with 15 bases between. CDR3 bases: TGTGCCAGCAGCCTTTTTCCTTCCAGCGAGCAGTACTTC. Protein product: CASSLFPSSEQYF.

The CDR3 DNA is TGTGCCAGCAGCGCAACTAGCGGGAGTAACAATGAGCAGTTCTTC. The encoded protein is CASSATSGSNNEQFF. The genes are TRBV11-2 and TRBJ2-1, with 11 bases aligning to TRBD2. Losses at the gene ends were 5 bases for V and 5 bases for J; bases not matched to a gene: 5. CDR1 and CDR2 from the germline V gene are SGHAT and FQNNGV. The CDR3 runs to 15 residues.

This chain joins TRBV5-6 and TRBJ1-4; TRBD1 might be the D (6 bases). Trimming removed 2 bases from V and 11 bases from J, with 13 bases in between. CDR3 length equals 13 residues. The germline CDR1 and CDR2 sequences are SGHDT and YYEEEE. The CDR3 DNA is TGTGCCAGCAGCTTCGGACCAGGGGTCAAACTGTTTTTT. Translating gives CASSFGPGVKLFF.

In this sample, this clonotype turned up a few times. This chain connects TRBV6-1 to TRBJ2-3; 13 bases align to TRBD2. The CDR3 extends over 15 amino acids. The germline V gene encodes CDR1 MNHNS and CDR2 SASEGT. Unmatched junction bases numbered 6, after V lost 6 bases and J lost 6 bases. This CDR3 is CASSGGLAGADTQYF. In DNA, the CDR3 is TGTGCCAGCAGCGGAGGACTAGCGGGAGCTGATACGCAGTATTTT.

This clonotype was counted only a few times. V is TRBV27 and J is TRBJ2-7, with 10 positions matching TRBD2. The CDR3 spans 14 residues. The V segment lost 3 bases and the J segment 6 bases; nucleotides outside the gene matches: 5. Per the germline V gene, CDR1 is MNHEY and CDR2 is SMNVEV (reference sequence). DNA of the CDR3: TGTGCCAGCAGTTTCAAAGCGGGAGGGTTCGAGCAGTACTTC. This encodes CASSFKAGGFEQYF.

This clonotype was picked up one time. This chain joins TRBV18 and TRBJ2-5; 12 bases line up with TRBD1. Germline CDR1 KGHSH, CDR2 LQKENI. Trimming at V came to 8 bases and at J to 4 bases, leaving 8 bases not matched to a gene. CDR3 length: 15 amino acids. CDR3 in amino acids: CASSRDRGRGETQYF. The CDR3 nucleotides read TGTGCCAGCAGCCGGGACAGGGGGCGCGGAGAGACCCAGTACTTC.

This clonotype was seen only a few times. The chain recombines TRBV12-3 or TRBV12-4 with TRBJ2-1; D is perhaps TRBD2 (6 bases). The CDR3 is 14 amino acids. V was pared by 7 bases and J by 0 bases, with 10 bases between. This CDR3 is CASKPGGSYNEQFF. CDR3 in DNA: TGTGCCAGCAAGCCCGGGGGCTCCTACAATGAGCAGTTCTTC.

The chain joins TRBV24-1 to TRBJ2-7; weak D call: TRBD1 (6 bases). The germline V and J ends were trimmed by 5 bases and 1 base, with 11 bases remaining between them. The length of the CDR3 is 14 residues. Germline CDR1 KGHDR, CDR2 SFDVKD. DNA for the CDR3: TGTGCCACCAGTGGGACCGGACAGTCCTACGAGCAGTACTTC. This translates into CATSGTGQSYEQYF.

V is TRBV5-1 and J is TRBJ2-3, with unresolved D. This CDR3 is 16 amino acids long. The V end was cut by 0 bases, the J end by 5 bases, with 16 bases between. CDR1 and CDR2 from the germline V gene are SGHRS and YFSETQ. DNA of the CDR3: TGCGCCAGCAGCTTGGCCGTAGCCGGTGGGGAAGATACGCAGTATTTT. Amino acids: CASSLAVAGGEDTQYF. Variable domain in full (rest from reference TRBV5-1 and TRBJ2-3): KAGVTQTPRYLIKTRGQQVTLSCSPISGHRSVSWYQQTPGQGLQFLFEYFSETQRNKGNFPGRFSGRQFSNSRSEMNVSTLELGDSALYLCASSLAVAGGEDTQYFGPGTRLTVL.

By share, this clonotype ranks as medium-sized (0.01 to 0.1%). The chain uses TRBV6-5 and TRBJ2-1, with no clear D. The V gene's germline CDR1 is MNHEY and CDR2 SVGAGI. This CDR3 is 13 amino acids long. The ends were cut back, 5 bases at V and 6 bases at J, with 11 bases in the middle. The CDR3 bases are TGTGCCAGCAGTCCGACCCACGGCAATGAGCAGTTCTTC. This encodes CASSPTHGNEQFF.

The chain employs TRBV24-1 and TRBJ2-6; D is unresolved. The CDR3 is 17 amino acids. V lost 3 bases and J 0 bases, leaving 11 bases between the germline ends. Germline V lookup: CDR1 KGHDR, CDR2 SFDVKD. In nucleotides, the CDR3 is TGTGCCACCAGTGATCCCGGGCCGCCCTCTGGGGCCAACGTCCTGACTTTC. Translating it yields CATSDPGPPSGANVLTF.

The chain has TRBV6-1 and TRBJ1-1; D not resolved. V was trimmed by 0 bases and J by 10 bases, leaving 15 bases between them. Germline assignment: CDR1 MNHNS and CDR2 SASEGT. The CDR3 is made up of 14 amino acids. The CDR3 loop is CASSEAGRGARAFF. In DNA, the CDR3 is TGTGCCAGCAGTGAAGCAGGACGGGGAGCTAGAGCTTTCTTT.

This clonotype has a handful of counts. The V call is TRBV19, the J call TRBJ1-2; D not resolved. In germline, CDR1 is LNHDA, CDR2 SQIVND (reference sequence). V shed 1 base and J shed 8 bases, with 11 bases lying between them. The CDR3 is 13 amino acids. CDR3 in amino acids: CASSIGRVGGYTF. CDR3 bases: TGTGCCAGTAGTATAGGGAGGGTTGGAGGCTACACCTTC.

A few counts support this clonotype. J is TRBJ2-1 and V is TRBV6-6, with 8 bases aligning to TRBD2. The CDR3 consists of 16 residues. V was clipped by 4 bases and J by 6 bases; unmatched bases: 11. Per germline, CDR1 MNHNY and CDR2 SVGAGI (reference sequence). The CDR3 sequence: CASSLEPSGSSNEQFF. The CDR3, as DNA: TGTGCCAGCAGTTTAGAGCCCAGCGGGAGTAGCAATGAGCAGTTCTTC.

The chain's CDR3 is CATSRDTSGTYNEQFF. DNA of the CDR3: TGTGCCACCAGCAGAGATACTAGCGGTACCTACAATGAGCAGTTCTTC. The chain employs TRBV15 and TRBJ2-1; 8 bases align to TRBD2. V lost 0 bases, J lost 2 bases, and 3 bases stayed unmatched. The CDR3 extends over 16 amino acids. Germline V lookup: CDR1 LNHNV, CDR2 YYDKDF (reference sequence).

In this sample, this clonotype is medium-sized. V gene TRBV19 combines with J gene TRBJ2-7; D is possibly TRBD1 or TRBD2 (5 bases each). Trimming took off 8 bases at V and 2 bases at J, with 13 bases between the two ends. The CDR3 covers 13 residues. Per germline, CDR1 LNHDA and CDR2 SQIVND (reference sequence). CDR3 amino acids: CASSRDETYEQYF. The CDR3 DNA is TGTGCCAGTTCCCGGGACGAAACCTACGAGCAGTACTTC. Using reference TRBV19 and TRBJ2-7 for the parts outside the CDR3, the full variable domain is DGGITQSPKYLFRKEGQNVTLSCEQNLNHDAMYWYRQDPGQGLRLIYYSQIVNDFQKGDIAEGYSVSREKKESFPLTVTSAQKNPTAFYLCASSRDETYEQYFGPGTRLTVT.